The present T cell receptor beta chain was sequenced within a study of blood T cell repertoires in COVID-19. Background on the study: There were acute and convalescent COVID-19 samples, and they came from the United States, Italy and Spain. PBMCs, B-cell-depleted T cells, or T cells were the source of the cDNA or gDNA that made up the material.

The sample holds a few counts of this clone. Authors' data handling: Amplification of reference gene primers was used by the study to estimate nucleated cell counts. Sequencing was performed with immunoSEQ multiplex PCR; in TCRdb, only in-frame clones are kept and a portion is missing. V and J calls and clone size are those listed in that table; D and trimming were worked out from the DNA. Of about 140,000 clones listed, about 77% were seen once; the top ten hold approximately 9%. The CDR3 is made up of 17 amino acids. The germline V gene encodes CDR1 SGDLS and CDR2 YYNGEE. Trimming stripped 3 bases from V and 2 bases from J, with 19 bases between.

The gene calls are TRBV9 and TRBJ2-3, with D possibly being TRBD2 (5 bases). This TCR came from a woman in her fifties or sixties with active or convalescent COVID-19. Specimen: peripheral blood. The CDR3 nucleotides read TGTGCCAGCAGCGCCCGCGGGTCTAGCAGCTACACAGATACGCAGTATTTT. As protein: CASSARGSSSYTDTQYF.